Each of the 32 T cell receptor beta chains below was sequenced from the same sample in a study of cytomegalovirus exposure and HLA in healthy donors. A multiplex PCR was run with 60 Vbeta primers and 13 Jbeta primers. Only in-frame clones appear in the TCRdb table, and some are missing; sequencing was by immunoSEQ multiplex PCR. The sample gives 40,000 to 55,000 clones, approximately 72% of which show up once; less than 9.5% is in the top ten. The specimen was PBMCs. Receptors were obtained from a woman in her forties or fifties in good health and CMV-seronegative.

The chain recombines TRBV6-6 with TRBJ1-1; weak D call: TRBD1 (5 bases). Trimming cost V 10 bases and J 0 bases, with 18 bases left between them. Germline V gives CDR1 MNHNY, CDR2 SVGAGI (reference sequence). CDR3 length equals 15 residues. The CDR3, as DNA: TGTGCCACCCCTTGGGGCGATGCGGTGAACACTGAAGCTTTCTTT. This sequence encodes CATPWGDAVNTEAFF.

The chain combines TRBV10-2 with TRBJ2-2; no clear D gene. V was pared by 5 bases and J by 9 bases, with 10 bases between. CDR1 is WSHSY and CDR2 is SAAADI in the germline V gene. The CDR3 loop spans 12 amino acids. The DNA for the CDR3 is TGCGCCAGCAGTCAGACGGAGTGGGAGCTGTTTTTT. This translates into CASSQTEWELFF.

This clone was counted between two and nine times. V usage is TRBV14 and J usage is TRBJ1-5, with 9 nucleotides matching TRBD1. The CDR3 contains 15 residues. Germline CDR1 reads SGHDN; CDR2 reads FVKESK. Trimming removed 4 bases from V and 4 bases from J; junction bases left unmatched: 5. The CDR3 region is CASSRTGGGNQPQHF. Written as DNA, the CDR3 is TGTGCCAGCAGCCGAACAGGGGGCGGGAATCAGCCCCAGCATTTT.

The genes are TRBV18 and TRBJ1-2; D is unresolved. The CDR3 runs 16 residues. The germline V and J ends were trimmed by 2 bases and 6 bases, with 19 bases remaining between them. CDR1 and CDR2 from the germline V gene are KGHSH and LQKENI. CDR3 amino acids: CASSPFSAERGDGYTF. CDR3 DNA: TGTGCCAGCTCACCATTCTCCGCCGAGCGTGGCGATGGCTACACCTTC.

The V call is TRBV5-1, the J call TRBJ1-1, with D tentatively TRBD1 (5 bases). V dropped 4 bases and J dropped 1 base, with 14 bases sitting between them. This CDR3 contains 15 residues. Germline-derived CDR1 and CDR2 are SGHRS and YFSETQ. CDR3 amino acids: CASSPPGSWNTEAFF. The CDR3 DNA reads TGCGCCAGCAGCCCCCCAGGGTCTTGGAACACTGAAGCTTTCTTT.

The V gene is TRBV14, the J gene TRBJ2-1; 7 bases are a match to TRBD1. The CDR3 has 15 amino acids. The germline gives CDR1 SGHDN, CDR2 FVKESK. V was pared by 4 bases and J by 6 bases, with 9 bases of the junction left unmatched. The CDR3 DNA sequence: TGTGCCAGCAGCCCTCCGGGGACAGATTTCAATGAGCAGTTCTTC. The encoded protein is CASSPPGTDFNEQFF.

The chain carries TRBV6-1 and TRBJ1-1; 8 bases match TRBD1. Per the germline V gene, CDR1 is MNHNS and CDR2 is SASEGT. The V segment lost 2 bases and the J segment 5 bases; nucleotides outside the gene matches: 10. This CDR3 comprises 16 residues. The CDR3, as DNA: TGTGCCAGCAGTGAACCATATGGACAGGGCCGGACTGAAGCTTTCTTT. Translated, it gives CASSEPYGQGRTEAFF.

This clone was counted only a few times. With only one base between it and a far larger clone, this is likely a read error. The chain links TRBV19 to TRBJ2-1; 8 bases are shared with TRBD2. From germline, CDR1 is LNHDA and CDR2 SQIVND (reference sequence). The CDR3 spans 15 residues. V lost 2 bases to trimming and J lost 7 bases; unmatched junction nucleotides: 7. The CDR3 DNA reads as TGTGCCAGTAGTATATCGCCGAGCGGGAGTAATGAGCAGTTCTTC. It encodes CASSISPSGSNEQFF.

J is TRBJ1-5 and V is TRBV23-1, with 8 nucleotides matching TRBD1. TRBV23-1 is marked as an open reading frame, function uncertain. V trimming: 2 bases; J trimming: 6 bases; junction bases outside the gene matches: 3. The CDR3 spans 14 residues. The CDR3 DNA sequence: TGCGCCAGCAGTCAACCGGACAGGGTTCAGCCCCAGCATTTT. Protein sequence: CASSQPDRVQPQHF.

There are a few counts of this clone. This rearrangement joins TRBV7-2 to TRBJ2-7, with D possibly TRBD1 on 6 matching bases. CDR3 length equals 14 residues. Looked up from germline, CDR1 is SGHTA and CDR2 is FQGNSA. V was trimmed by 7 bases and J by 9 bases, leaving 22 bases between them. CDR3 in DNA: TGTGCCAGCACTCCTGCGGCCGGGATCAGGGGGCAGTACTTC. Its protein is CASTPAAGIRGQYF.

CDR3 in amino acids: CASSQGRGLSYEQYF. CDR3 coding DNA: TGCGCCAGCAGCCAAGGGAGGGGGCTCTCCTACGAGCAGTACTTC. J is TRBJ2-7 and V is TRBV4-3, with a possible D match to TRBD1 (7 bases). The CDR3 loop spans 15 amino acids. V lost 1 base and J lost 0, with 10 bases in between. Per the germline V gene, CDR1 is LGHNA and CDR2 is YSLEER.

The chain carries TRBV11-2 and TRBJ2-7; 10 bases are shared with TRBD2. Germline CDR1 is SGHAT and CDR2 is FQNNGV. The CDR3 is 18 amino acids. Losses at the gene ends were 4 bases for V and 2 bases for J; bases not matched to a gene: 14. The CDR3 sequence: CASSSGGALAGETYEQYF. The CDR3 bases are TGTGCCAGCAGCTCCGGAGGGGCCCTAGCGGGAGAAACCTACGAGCAGTACTTC.

In this sample, this clone turned up many times. The V gene is TRBV7-9, the J gene TRBJ1-4; 9 bases are a match to TRBD1. CDR1 is SEHNR, CDR2 FQNEAQ, per germline (reference sequence). The CDR3 sequence is 13 residues long. J gave up 7 bases and V 8 bases, and 5 bases lay outside the gene matches. The CDR3 sequence: CASRRDRVEKLFF. Written as DNA, the CDR3 is TGTGCCAGCCGTCGGGACAGGGTTGAAAAACTGTTTTTT.

The chain recombines TRBV11-2 with TRBJ2-5, with 8 bases identical to TRBD2. Germline V gene lookup returns CDR1 SGHAT and CDR2 FQNNGV. The CDR3 has 16 amino acids. J lost 0 bases, V lost 3 bases, and 6 bases had no gene match. The DNA of the CDR3 is TGTGCCAGCAGCTTCGGACTAGCATTGTACCAAGAGACCCAGTACTTC. Residues: CASSFGLALYQETQYF.

The chain combines TRBV7-3 with TRBJ1-2; TRBD1 is a possible D gene (5 bases). Germline assignment: CDR1 SGHTA and CDR2 FQGTGA. This CDR3 contains 15 residues. Trimming cost V 3 bases and J 6 bases, with 17 bases left between them. The CDR3 sequence is CASSLTIGESDGYTF. CDR3 DNA sequence: TGTGCCAGCAGCTTGACGATAGGGGAATCGGATGGCTACACCTTC.

The rearrangement joins TRBV28 to TRBJ1-5, with TRBD1 matching over 7 bases. The CDR3 sequence is 16 residues long. From germline, CDR1 is MDHEN and CDR2 SYDVKM. Trimming removed 6 bases from V and 3 bases from J; junction bases left unmatched: 11. The CDR3 reads CASRTPLTGNNQPQHF. The CDR3 nucleotides are TGTGCCAGCAGAACCCCCCTGACAGGGAACAATCAGCCCCAGCATTTT.

The chain links TRBV2 to TRBJ2-7; a possible D gene is TRBD1 (5 bases). Germline CDR1 reads SNHLY; CDR2 reads FYNNEI. V shed 8 bases and J shed 6 bases, with 20 bases lying between them. CDR3 length equals 14 residues. CDR3 residues: CASVLTDIWVEQYF. CDR3 DNA: TGTGCCAGCGTACTGACAGATATCTGGGTCGAGCAGTACTTC.

The rearrangement links TRBV6-5 to TRBJ1-2; tentatively, D is TRBD1 (6 bases). Trimming stripped 6 bases from V and 8 bases from J, with 16 bases between. The length of the CDR3 is 13 residues. CDR1 and CDR2 from the germline V gene are MNHEY and SVGAGI. This CDR3 reads CASSRREGGGYTF. The CDR3 bases are TGTGCCAGCAGCCGCAGGGAGGGGGGAGGCTACACCTTC.

CDR3 sequence: CASSQTGTIYYNEQFF. CDR3 DNA sequence: TGTGCCAGCAGCCAGACAGGGACGATCTACTACAATGAGCAGTTCTTC. This sequence joins TRBV9 and TRBJ2-1; 7 nucleotides line up with TRBD1. From germline, CDR1 is SGDLS and CDR2 YYNGEE. V was pared by 4 bases and J by 3 bases, with 10 bases of the junction left unmatched. CDR3 length: 16 residues.

The chain couples TRBV29-1 to TRBJ1-2; 7 bases fit TRBD1. The CDR3 runs 16 residues. Losses at the gene ends were 3 bases for V and 0 bases for J; bases not matched to a gene: 10. Germline CDR1 reads SQVTM; CDR2 reads ANQGSEA. CDR3 protein: CSVDPTGSGANYGYTF. The CDR3 coding sequence is TGCAGCGTTGATCCGACAGGGAGTGGGGCTAACTATGGCTACACCTTC.

The chain couples TRBV10-3 to TRBJ2-1; D might be TRBD2 (6 bases). The CDR3 runs to 14 residues. The V gene's germline CDR1 is ENHRY and CDR2 SYGVKD. Between the trimmed V and J ends, which lost 3 bases and 5 bases, there was a span of 11 bases. The CDR3 nucleotides are TGTGCCATCAGTGAAGGGAAGCGGGACAATGAGCAGTTCTTC. Translation: CAISEGKRDNEQFF.

Only one count was recorded for this clone. The chain carries TRBV27 and TRBJ1-2, with D uncertain. The length of the CDR3 is 13 residues. CDR1 is MNHEY and CDR2 is SMNVEV in the germline V gene (reference sequence). V lost 5 bases, J lost 8 bases, and 15 bases lay in between. The DNA for the CDR3 is TGTGCCAGCAGTCGGTCAAGCGTCGGGGGCTACACCTTC. Encoded protein: CASSRSSVGGYTF.

The V gene is TRBV28, the J gene TRBJ2-7; D is possibly TRBD2 (5 bases). The CDR3 length is 14 residues. Trimming shortened V by 6 bases and J by 4 bases, and 16 bases separated the two germline ends. Germline V gives CDR1 MDHEN, CDR2 SYDVKM. CDR3 amino acids: CASSPPDSEYEQYF. The CDR3 region has the DNA TGTGCCAGCAGCCCACCCGATAGCGAGTACGAGCAGTACTTC.

This chain joins TRBV19 and TRBJ2-7; TRBD2 aligns across 13 bases. V shed 0 bases and J 0 bases; nucleotides not matched to a gene: 11. Per germline, CDR1 LNHDA and CDR2 SQIVND (reference sequence). The CDR3 consists of 20 residues. The CDR3 here is CASSIDSPGLAGQSSYEQYF. CDR3 bases: TGTGCCAGTAGTATAGACTCCCCGGGACTAGCGGGGCAGAGCTCCTACGAGCAGTACTTC. Full variable domain (remainder filled in from reference TRBV19 and TRBJ2-7): DGGITQSPKYLFRKEGQNVTLSCEQNLNHDAMYWYRQDPGQGLRLIYYSQIVNDFQKGDIAEGYSVSREKKESFPLTVTSAQKNPTAFYLCASSIDSPGLAGQSSYEQYFGPGTRLTVT.

This clone has just a few counts. V usage is TRBV7-9 and J usage is TRBJ1-2; D unresolved. Between the trimmed V and J ends, which lost 5 bases and 8 bases, there was a span of 12 bases. Germline V gene data show CDR1 as SEHNR and CDR2 as FQNEAQ (reference sequence). There are 12 residues in the CDR3. For the CDR3, the DNA is TGTGCCAGCAGCCGAGAGAGGGTAGGCTACACCTTC. Its protein product is CASSRERVGYTF.

This clone was found a few times. The J gene is TRBJ2-5, the V gene TRBV18; no clear D. The germline gives CDR1 KGHSH, CDR2 LQKENI. The CDR3 loop spans 14 amino acids. V was trimmed by 0 bases and J by 3 bases, leaving 8 bases between them. CDR3 in DNA: TGTGCCAGCTCACCACCGTTTGGCAAAGAGACCCAGTACTTC. This encodes CASSPPFGKETQYF.

This rearrangement joins TRBV10-1 to TRBJ2-3; 7 bases agree with TRBD1. The V gene's germline CDR1 is WNHNN and CDR2 SYGVQD (reference sequence). V gave up 3 bases and J gave up 2 bases; unmatched junction bases: 2. The CDR3 contains 14 residues. The CDR3 loop is CASSDEGATDTQYF. DNA for the CDR3: TGCGCCAGCAGTGACGAGGGGGCCACAGATACGCAGTATTTT.

This clone was seen only a few times. The V gene is TRBV7-2, the J gene TRBJ2-2; 8 positions match TRBD2. This CDR3 is 14 amino acids long. V lost 7 bases to trimming and J lost 5 bases; unmatched junction nucleotides: 6. In germline, CDR1 is SGHTA, CDR2 FQGNSA. The CDR3 nucleotides are TGTGCCAGCACCCAGACTAGCGATACCGGGGAGCTGTTTTTT. This translates into CASTQTSDTGELFF.

This clone was observed a handful of times. The chain couples TRBV7-9 to TRBJ1-4; TRBD1 matches at 9 bases. The CDR3 covers 14 residues. V lost 2 bases, J lost 7 bases, and 2 bases stayed unmatched. Germline CDR1 is SEHNR and CDR2 is FQNEAQ (reference sequence). Here the CDR3 DNA reads TGTGCCAGCAGCTTATGGACAGGGGTTGAAAAACTGTTTTTT. Its protein is CASSLWTGVEKLFF. Looking up the rest from reference TRBV7-9 and TRBJ1-4 gives the full variable domain: DTGVSQNPRHKITKRGQNVTFRCDPISEHNRLYWYRQTLGQGPEFLTYFQNEAQLEKSRLLSDRFSAERPKGSFSTLEIQRTEQGDSAMYLCASSLWTGVEKLFFGSGTQLSVL.

This clone has only one observation. The J gene is TRBJ1-1, the V gene TRBV28; 7 bases are a match to TRBD1. There are 17 residues in the CDR3. CDR1 is MDHEN and CDR2 is SYDVKM in the germline V gene. Trimming at V came to 10 bases and at J to 1 base, leaving 18 bases not matched to a gene. This chain's CDR3 is CAIEPGGPTGANTEAFF. The CDR3 region has the DNA TGTGCCATTGAACCGGGCGGCCCTACAGGGGCGAACACTGAAGCTTTCTTT.

DNA of the CDR3: TGTGCCAGCAGCCAAGATCAGGACAGGGGTACCTCTGGAAACACCATATATTTT. Protein product: CASSQDQDRGTSGNTIYF. V usage is TRBV4-2 and J usage is TRBJ1-3; 9 bases fit TRBD1. Per germline, CDR1 LGHNA and CDR2 YNFKEQ. The CDR3 has 18 amino acids. Unmatched junction bases numbered 6, after V lost 0 bases and J lost 0 bases.

The chain has TRBV7-2 and TRBJ2-7, with TRBD2 identical over 12 bases. Germline assignment: CDR1 SGHTA and CDR2 FQGNSA. J gave up 2 bases and V 4 bases, and 3 bases lay outside the gene matches. This CDR3 has 15 residues. CDR3 coding DNA: TGTGCCAGCAGCTACACTAGCGGGGGGACCTACGAGCAGTACTTC. Encoded protein: CASSYTSGGTYEQYF.